The subject of this entry is one T cell receptor (beta chain). This clonotype was recorded only once. The specificity of this receptor is unknown. Base qualities are missing; no much larger clone stands one base away. One read alone is weak evidence. The data were obtained in a study of early T cells in non-severe SARS-CoV-2 infection (dated by TCRdb to the early 2020s). With respect to the entire study: TCR sequencing used bulk RNA from unsorted whole blood, so alpha and beta chains could not be paired. Beyond this particular receptor, the publication reports: VDJdb matching was skewed toward anti-spike CD8 responses, so virus-specific expansions were likely underestimated and private and CD4 specificities were missed.

Libraries were prepared through 5' RACE. Sequencing used a NextSeq 500. Unique molecular identifiers were attached to individual cDNA molecules in the TCR library protocol so that sequencing error and PCR bias could be corrected. TCR alpha and beta chains were both sequenced, and the abundances of alpha and beta sequences in each sample were closely correlated with each other. The study's own analysis went as follows. Decombinator V4 was used to annotate TCR sequences for V gene, J gene and CDR3. Expanded TCRs were defined as changing significantly between any two time points under a Poisson model with p below 0.0001. TCR abundances were normalised to the total number of TCRs sequenced in each sample and reported as counts per million. MAIT TCRs were defined by TRAV1-2 paired with TRAJ12, TRAJ20 or TRAJ33, and iNKT TCRs by TRAV10 paired with TRAJ18. VDJdb, accessed on 1 November 2021, was searched for TCRs annotated for CMV, EBV and SARS-CoV-2, and TCRs annotated for more than one antigen were excluded. The public reads were reprocessed in TCRdb via fastp at Q25 and MiXCR, keeping in-frame beta chains. Entries that share a CDR3 protein sequence are merged under the most common genes and DNA. The V and J calls shown here were made by TCRdb, not taken from the authors' results. The sample yields over 75,000 distinct CDR3 sequences; under 15% were counted once. Around 5.1% of the sample rests with the top ten.

This was a case-control study nested in a cohort of healthcare workers in London, UK, who had nasopharyngeal swab PCR tests and blood samples taken every week. Healthcare workers were recruited between 23 and 31 March 2020, during the week of the UK lockdown, and were followed weekly for up to roughly 15 weeks. The CDR3 numbers 13 residues from cysteine through phenylalanine. Just CDR3 DNA is preserved here, 39 bases in frame from base 1. CDR1 is given as SGHNT and CDR2 as YYREEE, both from the germline V gene (reference sequence). The trim is 5 bases for V and 2 bases for J, with a gap of 11 bases between the germline ends.

This clonotype originated in an adult who was a healthcare worker with PCR-confirmed SARS-CoV-2 infection or an uninfected control (not recorded which). The chain is made from TRBV5-4 and TRBJ2-7; 5 matching bases give a weak D call of TRBD2. What was sequenced was whole blood. CDR3 region: CASSIRDTYEQYF. The DNA sequence reads TGTGCCAGCAGTATACGGGATACCTACGAGCAGTACTTC.